These T cell receptor beta chains were read from a single sample in a study of blood T cell repertoires in COVID-19. The protocol was immunoSEQ multiplex PCR, while the TCRdb copy is restricted to in-frame clones and leaves out a portion. The sample carries about 260,000 clones, 86% recorded once. Source material: peripheral blood. These TCRs come from a man between 18 and 35 years old with active or convalescent COVID-19. CDR3s include the opening cysteine and the closing phenylalanine or tryptophan. The order of the fields is D gene, J gene, V gene, clone size, CDR3 protein, CDR3 DNA. D genes are given only for firm matches. Size values are once, few and many counts, or a class for expanded clones, and some rows have none.

d_gene: TRBD2; j_gene: TRBJ2-5; v_gene: TRBV4-2; abundance: once; CDR3aa: CASSHATSGKGVGQYF; CDR3nt: TGTGCCAGCAGCCATGCTACTAGCGGGAAGGGTGTGGGCCAGTACTTC
d_gene: TRBD2; j_gene: TRBJ2-1; v_gene: TRBV5-1; abundance: NA; CDR3aa: CATASVGGSSYNEQFF; CDR3nt: TGCGCCACGGCTAGCGTGGGGGGGAGCTCCTACAATGAGCAGTTCTTC
d_gene: NA; j_gene: TRBJ1-3; v_gene: TRBV6-1; abundance: NA; CDR3aa: CASSERQVKGNTIYF; CDR3nt: TGTGCCAGCAGTGAAAGACAGGTGAAAGGAAACACCATATATTTT
d_gene: TRBD2; j_gene: TRBJ2-1; v_gene: TRBV10-2; abundance: NA; CDR3aa: CASSAFGLAGLRNEQFF; CDR3nt: TGCGCCAGCAGTGCGTTCGGGCTAGCGGGGTTGCGGAATGAGCAGTTCTTC
d_gene: NA; j_gene: TRBJ1-2; v_gene: TRBV7-9; abundance: once; CDR3aa: CASSVAGNMGYGYTF; CDR3nt: TGTGCCAGCAGCGTGGCAGGGAATATGGGCTATGGCTACACCTTC
d_gene: NA; j_gene: TRBJ2-1; v_gene: TRBV12-3/TRBV12-4; abundance: NA; CDR3aa: CASSFGGYEQFF; CDR3nt: TGTGCCAGCAGTTTCGGAGGGTATGAGCAGTTCTTC
d_gene: NA; j_gene: TRBJ1-1; v_gene: TRBV6-5; abundance: few; CDR3aa: CASSYQRTGNTEAFF; CDR3nt: TGTGCCAGCAGTTACCAACGGACTGGGAACACTGAAGCTTTCTTT
d_gene: NA; j_gene: TRBJ1-2; v_gene: TRBV30; abundance: NA; CDR3aa: CAWVYPGRGSNYGYTF; CDR3nt: TGTGCCTGGGTTTACCCGGGGAGGGGATCAAACTATGGCTACACCTTC
d_gene: NA; j_gene: TRBJ1-1; v_gene: TRBV19; abundance: NA; CDR3aa: CASSISQLEAFF; CDR3nt: TGTGCCAGTAGTATATCACAGCTTGAAGCTTTCTTT
d_gene: TRBD1; j_gene: TRBJ1-5; v_gene: TRBV2; abundance: NA; CDR3aa: CASSAGTGVHRAQHF; CDR3nt: TGTGCCAGCAGTGCCGGGACAGGGGTACATCGGGCCCAGCATTTT
d_gene: TRBD1; j_gene: TRBJ1-4; v_gene: TRBV5-1; abundance: NA; CDR3aa: CASSSPGQGANEKLFF; CDR3nt: TGCGCCAGCAGCTCACCGGGACAGGGGGCTAATGAAAAACTGTTTTTT
d_gene: TRBD2; j_gene: TRBJ2-3; v_gene: TRBV27; abundance: NA; CDR3aa: CASSLSAGEWADTQYF; CDR3nt: TGTGCCAGCAGTTTAAGCGCGGGAGAATGGGCAGATACGCAGTATTTT
d_gene: NA; j_gene: TRBJ1-3; v_gene: TRBV4-3; abundance: NA; CDR3aa: CASSQIQGSGNTIYF; CDR3nt: TGCGCCAGCAGCCAAATACAGGGCTCTGGAAACACCATATATTTT
d_gene: NA; j_gene: TRBJ1-1; v_gene: TRBV5-6; abundance: NA; CDR3aa: CASSLLKQGTRLSTEAFF; CDR3nt: TGTGCCAGCAGCTTGCTTAAACAGGGAACACGTCTTAGCACTGAAGCTTTCTTT
d_gene: TRBD2; j_gene: TRBJ2-7; v_gene: TRBV4-2; abundance: NA; CDR3aa: CASSASGRSYEQYF; CDR3nt: TGTGCCAGCAGCGCTAGCGGGCGCTCCTACGAGCAGTACTTC
d_gene: NA; j_gene: TRBJ2-1; v_gene: TRBV4-1; abundance: NA; CDR3aa: CASSQQRGEQFF; CDR3nt: TGCGCCAGCAGCCAGCAGCGTGGCGAGCAGTTCTTC
d_gene: NA; j_gene: TRBJ1-5; v_gene: TRBV30; abundance: NA; CDR3aa: CAWSLLGQPQHF; CDR3nt: TGTGCCTGGAGCCTACTCGGTCAGCCCCAGCATTTT
d_gene: NA; j_gene: TRBJ1-4; v_gene: TRBV6-5; abundance: NA; CDR3aa: CASSYPGGGKLFF; CDR3nt: TGTGCCAGCAGTTATCCGGGAGGCGGAAAACTGTTTTTT
d_gene: TRBD1; j_gene: TRBJ1-1; v_gene: TRBV6-5; abundance: NA; CDR3aa: CASSNAGGLNTEAFF; CDR3nt: TGTGCCAGCAGTAACGCAGGGGGCCTCAACACTGAAGCTTTCTTT
d_gene: NA; j_gene: TRBJ1-1; v_gene: TRBV6-5; abundance: NA; CDR3aa: CASREALGAFF; CDR3nt: TGTGCCAGCAGGGAGGCCTTGGGGGCTTTCTTT
d_gene: NA; j_gene: TRBJ2-3; v_gene: TRBV4-1; abundance: NA; CDR3aa: CASSQEFSDTQYF; CDR3nt: TGCGCCAGCAGCCAAGAGTTTTCGGATACGCAGTATTTT
d_gene: TRBD2; j_gene: TRBJ2-5; v_gene: TRBV5-1; abundance: NA; CDR3aa: CASSSGTSQKTQYF; CDR3nt: TGCGCCAGCAGCTCCGGGACTAGTCAAAAGACCCAGTACTTC
d_gene: NA; j_gene: TRBJ2-7; v_gene: TRBV19; abundance: NA; CDR3aa: CASSRARAYEQYF; CDR3nt: TGTGCCAGTAGTCGGGCCAGGGCCTACGAGCAGTACTTC
d_gene: NA; j_gene: TRBJ2-1; v_gene: TRBV5-4; abundance: NA; CDR3aa: CASTLGGNEQFF; CDR3nt: TGTGCCAGCACTTTAGGAGGGAATGAGCAGTTCTTC
d_gene: NA; j_gene: TRBJ2-4; v_gene: TRBV25-1; abundance: NA; CDR3aa: CASSESGLGNIQYF; CDR3nt: TGTGCCAGCAGTGAGTCCGGACTGGGGAACATTCAGTACTTC
d_gene: NA; j_gene: TRBJ1-6; v_gene: TRBV27; abundance: NA; CDR3aa: CASSFTGGNSPLHF; CDR3nt: TGTGCCAGCAGTTTTACGGGTGGTAATTCACCCCTCCACTTT
d_gene: TRBD2; j_gene: TRBJ2-1; v_gene: TRBV13; abundance: NA; CDR3aa: CASSLVGGRADEQFF; CDR3nt: TGTGCCAGCAGCTTAGTAGGCGGGAGGGCCGATGAGCAGTTCTTC
d_gene: NA; j_gene: TRBJ1-2; v_gene: TRBV13; abundance: NA; CDR3aa: CASSLVRARGGYTF; CDR3nt: TGTGCCAGCAGCTTAGTCAGGGCACGGGGGGGCTACACCTTC
d_gene: TRBD1; j_gene: TRBJ2-2; v_gene: TRBV2; abundance: NA; CDR3aa: CASRQATGVTGELFF; CDR3nt: TGTGCCAGCAGGCAAGCTACAGGGGTCACCGGGGAGCTGTTTTTT
d_gene: NA; j_gene: TRBJ2-2; v_gene: TRBV7-3; abundance: few; CDR3aa: CASSAYLDGELFF; CDR3nt: TGTGCCAGCAGCGCCTATCTAGATGGGGAGCTGTTTTTT
d_gene: TRBD1; j_gene: TRBJ1-3; v_gene: TRBV28; abundance: few; CDR3aa: CASTGQGTGNTIYF; CDR3nt: TGTGCCAGCACCGGACAGGGGACTGGAAACACCATATATTTT
d_gene: TRBD1; j_gene: TRBJ2-7; v_gene: TRBV30; abundance: NA; CDR3aa: CAWSPDRASYEQYF; CDR3nt: TGTGCCTGGAGTCCGGACAGGGCTTCCTACGAGCAGTACTTC
d_gene: NA; j_gene: TRBJ2-5; v_gene: TRBV30; abundance: NA; CDR3aa: CAWSSAGTPPRETQYF; CDR3nt: TGTGCCTGGAGCTCAGCCGGGACACCGCCTAGGGAGACCCAGTACTTC
d_gene: NA; j_gene: TRBJ2-2; v_gene: TRBV9; abundance: once; CDR3aa: CASSVYRDPSGELFF; CDR3nt: TGTGCCAGCAGCGTTTACCGGGATCCTTCCGGGGAGCTGTTTTTT
d_gene: NA; j_gene: TRBJ1-2; v_gene: TRBV3-1/TRBV3-2; abundance: NA; CDR3aa: CASSLDGLKGYGYTF; CDR3nt: TGTGCCAGCAGTCTGGACGGACTTAAGGGCTATGGCTACACCTTC
d_gene: NA; j_gene: TRBJ1-4; v_gene: TRBV2; abundance: NA; CDR3aa: CASKAHGEEKLFF; CDR3nt: TGTGCCAGCAAAGCCCACGGGGAGGAAAAACTGTTTTTT
d_gene: NA; j_gene: TRBJ1-6; v_gene: TRBV19; abundance: NA; CDR3aa: CASTEWTVNNSPLHF; CDR3nt: TGTGCCAGTACCGAATGGACAGTTAATAATTCACCCCTCCACTTT
d_gene: TRBD1; j_gene: TRBJ1-1; v_gene: TRBV29-1; abundance: NA; CDR3aa: CSATGDSTEAFF; CDR3nt: TGCAGCGCGACAGGGGATAGCACTGAAGCTTTCTTT
d_gene: NA; j_gene: TRBJ2-5; v_gene: TRBV5-5; abundance: NA; CDR3aa: CASRPYRDGETQYF; CDR3nt: TGTGCCAGCAGGCCCTACAGGGATGGGGAGACCCAGTACTTC
d_gene: TRBD1; j_gene: TRBJ1-6; v_gene: TRBV12-5; abundance: NA; CDR3aa: CASGGTGHYNSPLHF; CDR3nt: TGTGCTAGTGGGGGGACAGGCCATTATAATTCACCCCTCCACTTT
d_gene: TRBD1; j_gene: TRBJ1-4; v_gene: TRBV5-1; abundance: NA; CDR3aa: CASSEGAANEKLFF; CDR3nt: TGCGCCAGCAGCGAGGGGGCCGCTAATGAAAAACTGTTTTTT
d_gene: NA; j_gene: TRBJ2-5; v_gene: TRBV2; abundance: NA; CDR3aa: CASSEFGQMGETQYF; CDR3nt: TGTGCCAGCAGCGAATTCGGACAGATGGGGGAGACCCAGTACTTC
d_gene: NA; j_gene: TRBJ1-2; v_gene: TRBV3-1/TRBV3-2; abundance: NA; CDR3aa: CASSSPGRAAFTF; CDR3nt: TGTGCCAGCAGCAGCCCAGGGAGGGCAGCCTTCACCTTC